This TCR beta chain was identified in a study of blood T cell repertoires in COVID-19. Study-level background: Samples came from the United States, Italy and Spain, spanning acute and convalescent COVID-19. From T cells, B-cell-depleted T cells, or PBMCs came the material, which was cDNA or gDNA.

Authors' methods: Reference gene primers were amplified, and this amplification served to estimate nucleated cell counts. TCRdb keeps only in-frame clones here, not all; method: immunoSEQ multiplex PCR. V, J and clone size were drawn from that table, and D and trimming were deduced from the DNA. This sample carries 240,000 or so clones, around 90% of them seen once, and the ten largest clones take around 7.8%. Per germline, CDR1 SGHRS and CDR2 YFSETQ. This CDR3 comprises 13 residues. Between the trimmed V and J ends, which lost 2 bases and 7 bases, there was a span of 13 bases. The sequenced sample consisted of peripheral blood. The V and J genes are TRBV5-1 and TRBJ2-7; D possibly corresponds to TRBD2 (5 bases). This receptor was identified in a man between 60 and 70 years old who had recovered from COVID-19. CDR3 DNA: TGCGCCAGCAGCTTCCTCACTAGGGCGGAGCAGTACTTC. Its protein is CASSFLTRAEQYF.